This TCR beta chain is from a study of blood T cells in healthy people across ages. This clonotype was observed a handful of times. Antigen specificity is unknown. Study-wide results and caveats: CMV status of donors was unknown, possibly confounding expanded clonotype changes. Roughly linear age-related decline in beta diversity appeared, significant by age around 40.

With a J-beta primer mix and a sample-barcoded 5' primer, a second PCR ran about 7 to 12 cycles. TCRdb analysed the 5' RACE reads with MiXCR anew, one entry per CDR3 protein. The table includes around 1,000,000 distinct CDR3 sequences, about 23% detected once. The germline CDR1 and CDR2 sequences are DFQATT and SNEGSKA (reference sequence). Trimming took off 0 bases at V and 0 bases at J, with 11 bases between the two ends. The CDR3 sequence is 15 residues long. The sample also formed part of further work on T cells of mothers and their children. That work contributes: Slightly, though not significantly, more overlap was seen in related than in unrelated mother-child pairs.

The chain employs TRBV20-1 and TRBJ2-5; D unresolved. The receptor was isolated from a girl aged 2 to 10 in good health. The sample comprised blood. CDR3 DNA sequence: TGCAGTGCTAGAGAGAGTACAGCCTACCAAGAGACCCAGTACTTC. Translating it yields CSARESTAYQETQYF.